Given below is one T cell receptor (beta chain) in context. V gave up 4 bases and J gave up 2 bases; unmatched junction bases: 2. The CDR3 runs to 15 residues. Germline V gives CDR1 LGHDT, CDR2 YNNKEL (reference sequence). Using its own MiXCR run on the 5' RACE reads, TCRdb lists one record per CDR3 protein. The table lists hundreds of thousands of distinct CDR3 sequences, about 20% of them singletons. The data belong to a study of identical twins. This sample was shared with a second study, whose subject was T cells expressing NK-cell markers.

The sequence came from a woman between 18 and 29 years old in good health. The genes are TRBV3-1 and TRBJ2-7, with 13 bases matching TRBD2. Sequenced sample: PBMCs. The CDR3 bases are TGTGCCAGCAGCCGGGGACTAGCGGGACCCTACGAGCAGTACTTC. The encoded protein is CASSRGLAGPYEQYF.